These 8 T cell receptor beta chains originate from one sample sequenced in a study of cytomegalovirus exposure and HLA in healthy donors. Sequenced by immunoSEQ multiplex PCR; TCRdb stores in-frame clones only, minus some. This table holds roughly 59,000 clones, 85% to 95% found once. The sequencing input was PBMCs. These receptors were collected from a woman in her late teens or twenties in good health and CMV-seropositive.

The chain couples TRBV18 to TRBJ2-6; tentatively, D is TRBD2 (5 bases). Trimming took off 5 bases at V and 2 bases at J, with 10 bases between the two ends. Germline CDR1 KGHSH, CDR2 LQKENI. The CDR3 has 15 residues. The CDR3 nucleotides read TGTGCCAGCTCAAAGGAGGATCCTGGGGCCAACGTCCTGACTTTC. Translated: CASSKEDPGANVLTF. The full variable domain, with the rest looked up from reference TRBV18 and TRBJ2-6, is NAGVMQNPRHLVRRRGQEARLRCSPMKGHSHVYWYRQLPEEGLKFMVYLQKENIIDESGMPKERFSAEFPKEGPSILRIQQVVRGDSAAYFCASSKEDPGANVLTFGAGSRLTVL.

J is TRBJ2-3 and V is TRBV18; 10 bases fit TRBD1. The CDR3 consists of 17 residues. After removal of 3 bases from V and 4 bases from J, the junction contained 10 bases not matched to a gene. CDR1 and CDR2 from the germline V gene are KGHSH and LQKENI. CDR3 amino acids: CASSPIFDRGPSDTQYF. The CDR3 region has the DNA TGTGCCAGCTCACCGATATTCGACAGGGGGCCCTCAGATACGCAGTATTTT.

The V and J genes are TRBV5-1 and TRBJ2-7, with TRBD1 identical over 10 bases. V lost 2 bases, J lost 2 bases, and 4 bases stayed unmatched. CDR1 SGHRS and CDR2 YFSETQ come from the germline V gene. This CDR3 has 15 residues. CDR3 amino acids: CASSFDRGLAYEQYF. CDR3 in DNA: TGCGCCAGCAGCTTCGACAGGGGGCTAGCCTACGAGCAGTACTTC.

A single count supports this clone. The chain employs TRBV7-2 and TRBJ2-7, with TRBD1 matching over 11 bases. CDR3 length: 16 residues. V shed 0 bases, J shed 6 bases, and the junction held 7 bases outside the gene matches. From germline, CDR1 is SGHTA and CDR2 FQGNSA. The CDR3 bases are TGTGCCAGCAGCTTAGCGGCTGGACAGGGGGCCTCCGAGCAGTACTTC. Its protein is CASSLAAGQGASEQYF.

The gene calls are TRBV6-5 and TRBJ1-2; D ambiguous. Germline CDR1 MNHEY, CDR2 SVGAGI. This CDR3 region has 13 residues. Trimming shortened V by 6 bases and J by 4 bases, and 12 bases separated the two germline ends. The CDR3 loop is CASRQTVPYGYTF. Written as DNA, the CDR3 is TGTGCCAGCAGGCAGACTGTCCCCTATGGCTACACCTTC.

The chain recombines TRBV6-6 with TRBJ2-4; 7 bases match TRBD1. The CDR3 length is 15 residues. Germline V lookup: CDR1 MNHNY, CDR2 SVGAGI (reference sequence). The trim removed 6 bases at V and 0 bases at J, leaving 5 bases unmatched. CDR3 sequence: CASSRDSLAKNIQYF. CDR3 sequence (DNA): TGTGCCAGCAGCCGGGACAGTCTAGCCAAAAACATTCAGTACTTC.

This chain uses TRBV15 with TRBJ1-1, with 7 bases fitting TRBD1. V lost 5 bases and J lost 4; bases outside the gene matches: 13. Germline V gene sequence: CDR1 LNHNV, CDR2 YYDKDF (reference sequence). The CDR3 contains 16 residues. CDR3 sequence reads: CATSPDRATSGTEAFF. CDR3 DNA sequence: TGTGCCACCAGCCCCGACAGGGCCACGTCCGGCACTGAAGCTTTCTTT. Filled out from reference TRBV15 and TRBJ1-1, the complete variable domain reads DAMVIQNPRYQVTQFGKPVTLSCSQTLNHNVMYWYQQKSSQAPKLLFHYYDKDFNNEADTPDNFQSRRPNTSFCFLDIRSPGLGDTAMYLCATSPDRATSGTEAFFGQGTRLTVV.

The CDR3 coding sequence is TGTGCCAGCAGTGGCCCTCGGGGCTACGAGCAGTACTTC. It translates to CASSGPRGYEQYF. The rearrangement joins TRBV6-1 to TRBJ2-7; D might be TRBD2 (5 bases). Between the trimmed V and J ends, which lost 4 bases and 3 bases, there was a span of 10 bases. The CDR3 covers 13 residues. Per the germline V gene, CDR1 is MNHNS and CDR2 is SASEGT.